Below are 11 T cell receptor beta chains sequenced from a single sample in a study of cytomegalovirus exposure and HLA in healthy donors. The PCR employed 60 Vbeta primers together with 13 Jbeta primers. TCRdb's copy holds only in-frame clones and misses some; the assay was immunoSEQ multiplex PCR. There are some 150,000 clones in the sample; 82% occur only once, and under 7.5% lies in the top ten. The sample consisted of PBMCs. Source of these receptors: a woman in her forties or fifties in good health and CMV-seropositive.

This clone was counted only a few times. The CDR3 nucleotides are TGTGCTAGTGCCGGGACAGGGATCTCTGGAAACACCATATATTTT. This gives the protein CASAGTGISGNTIYF. This sequence joins TRBV12-5 and TRBJ1-3, with TRBD1 matching over 9 bases. Germline V gene sequence: CDR1 LGHNT, CDR2 FRNRAP. With V trimmed by 7 bases and J by 0 bases, 4 bases remained unmatched. The CDR3 is 15 amino acids.

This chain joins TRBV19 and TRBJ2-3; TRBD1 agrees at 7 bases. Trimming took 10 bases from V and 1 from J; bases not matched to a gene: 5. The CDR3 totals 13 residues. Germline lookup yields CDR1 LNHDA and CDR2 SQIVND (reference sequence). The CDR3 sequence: CATRQGGTDTQYF. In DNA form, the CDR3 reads TGTGCCACCCGACAGGGAGGCACAGATACGCAGTATTTT.

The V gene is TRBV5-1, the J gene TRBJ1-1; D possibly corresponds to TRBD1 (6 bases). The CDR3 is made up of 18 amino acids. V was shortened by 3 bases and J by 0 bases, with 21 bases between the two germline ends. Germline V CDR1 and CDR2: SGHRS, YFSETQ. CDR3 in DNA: TGCGCCAGCAGCTCGCGGATAGGCAGGGGCCTCGTGAACACTGAAGCTTTCTTT. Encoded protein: CASSSRIGRGLVNTEAFF. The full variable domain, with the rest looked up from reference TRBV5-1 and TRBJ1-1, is KAGVTQTPRYLIKTRGQQVTLSCSPISGHRSVSWYQQTPGQGLQFLFEYFSETQRNKGNFPGRFSGRQFSNSRSEMNVSTLELGDSALYLCASSSRIGRGLVNTEAFFGQGTRLTVV.

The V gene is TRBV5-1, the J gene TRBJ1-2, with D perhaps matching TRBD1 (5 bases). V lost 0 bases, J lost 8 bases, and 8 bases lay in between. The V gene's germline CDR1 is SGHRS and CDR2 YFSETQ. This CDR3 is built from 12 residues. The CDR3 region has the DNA TGCGCCAGCAGCTTGGAGCAGGGCGGCTACACCTTC. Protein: CASSLEQGGYTF.

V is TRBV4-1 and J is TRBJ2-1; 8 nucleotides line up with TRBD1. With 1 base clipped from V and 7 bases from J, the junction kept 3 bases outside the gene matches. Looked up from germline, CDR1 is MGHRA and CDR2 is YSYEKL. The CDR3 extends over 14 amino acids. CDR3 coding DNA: TGCGCCAGCAGCCAAGGGACAGGGCTGAATGAGCAGTTCTTC. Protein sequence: CASSQGTGLNEQFF.

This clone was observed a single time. CDR3 DNA sequence: TGTGCCAGCAGAGACAGTCACTATAGCAATCAGCCCCAGCATTTT. This encodes CASRDSHYSNQPQHF. The chain joins TRBV6-1 to TRBJ1-5; D may be TRBD1 (5 bases). Germline CDR1 and CDR2: MNHNS and SASEGT. Trimming removed 6 bases from V and 0 bases from J, with 12 bases in between. This CDR3 region has 15 residues.

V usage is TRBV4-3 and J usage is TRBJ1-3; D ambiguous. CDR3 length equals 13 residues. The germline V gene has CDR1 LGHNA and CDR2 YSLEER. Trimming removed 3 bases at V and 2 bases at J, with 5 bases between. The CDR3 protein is CASSQRAGNTIYF. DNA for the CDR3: TGCGCCAGCAGCCAGAGAGCTGGAAACACCATATATTTT.

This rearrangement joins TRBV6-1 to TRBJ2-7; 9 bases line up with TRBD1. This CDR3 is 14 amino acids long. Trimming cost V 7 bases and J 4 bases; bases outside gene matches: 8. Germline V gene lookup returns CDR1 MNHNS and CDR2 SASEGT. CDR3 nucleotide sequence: TGTGCCAGCACCTGGGACAGGGAATGGTACGAGCAGTACTTC. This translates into CASTWDREWYEQYF.

In DNA form, the CDR3 reads TGTGCCAGCAGCTCTAACGCAGGGCCAGGAAACACCATATATTTT. Translated: CASSSNAGPGNTIYF. The chain combines TRBV7-9 with TRBJ1-3; a weak D match, TRBD1 (5 bases). Germline assignment: CDR1 SEHNR and CDR2 FQNEAQ (reference sequence). This CDR3 comprises 15 residues. Deletions cut 4 bases from V and 4 bases from J, with 14 bases between.

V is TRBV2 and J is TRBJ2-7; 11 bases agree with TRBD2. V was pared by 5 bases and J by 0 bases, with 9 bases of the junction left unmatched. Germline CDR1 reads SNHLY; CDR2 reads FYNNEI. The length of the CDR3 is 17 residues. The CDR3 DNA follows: TGTGCCAGCAGTATCATCCCGGGACTAGCGGACTCCTACGAGCAGTACTTC. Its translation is CASSIIPGLADSYEQYF.

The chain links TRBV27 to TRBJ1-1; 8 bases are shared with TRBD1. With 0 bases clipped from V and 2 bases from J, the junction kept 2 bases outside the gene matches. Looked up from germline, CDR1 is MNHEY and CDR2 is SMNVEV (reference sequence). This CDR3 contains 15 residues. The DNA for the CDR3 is TGTGCCAGCAGTTTATCCCAGGGGGCAAACACTGAAGCTTTCTTT. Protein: CASSLSQGANTEAFF.